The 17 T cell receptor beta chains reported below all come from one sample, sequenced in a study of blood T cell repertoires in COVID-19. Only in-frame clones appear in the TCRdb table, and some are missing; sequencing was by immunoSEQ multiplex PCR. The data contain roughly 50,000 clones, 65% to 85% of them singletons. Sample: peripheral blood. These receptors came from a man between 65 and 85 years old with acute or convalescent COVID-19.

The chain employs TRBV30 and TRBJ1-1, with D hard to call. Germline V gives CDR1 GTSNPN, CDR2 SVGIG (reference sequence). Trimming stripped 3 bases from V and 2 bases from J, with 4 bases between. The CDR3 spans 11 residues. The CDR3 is CAWSLNTEAFF. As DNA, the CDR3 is TGTGCCTGGAGCCTTAACACTGAAGCTTTCTTT. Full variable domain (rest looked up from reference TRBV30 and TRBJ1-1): SQTIHQWPATLVQPVGSPLSLECTVEGTSNPNLYWYRQAAGRGLQLLFYSVGIGQISSEVPQNLSASRPQDRQFILSSKKLLLSDSGFYLCAWSLNTEAFFGQGTRLTVV.

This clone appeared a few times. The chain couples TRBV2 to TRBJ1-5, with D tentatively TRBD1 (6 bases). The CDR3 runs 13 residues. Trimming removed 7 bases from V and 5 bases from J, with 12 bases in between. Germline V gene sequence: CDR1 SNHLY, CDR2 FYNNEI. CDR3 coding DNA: TGTGCCAGCATGGCGGACAGAGATCAGCCCCAGCATTTT. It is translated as CASMADRDQPQHF.

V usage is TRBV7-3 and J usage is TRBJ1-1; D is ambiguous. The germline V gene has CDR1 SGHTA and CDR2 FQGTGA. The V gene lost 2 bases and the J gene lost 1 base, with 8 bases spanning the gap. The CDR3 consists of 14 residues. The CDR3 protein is CASSLLGKNTEAFF. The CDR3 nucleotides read TGTGCCAGCAGCTTACTCGGGAAGAACACTGAAGCTTTCTTT.

CDR3 residues: CASSLTQGQGPSGAFF. The DNA of the CDR3 is TGTGCCAGCAGCTTAACCCAGGGACAGGGGCCGAGTGGCGCTTTCTTT. The V and J genes are TRBV7-3 and TRBJ1-1; 10 nucleotides line up with TRBD1. Germline CDR1 is SGHTA and CDR2 is FQGTGA. The CDR3 is made up of 16 amino acids. With 0 bases clipped from V and 11 bases from J, the junction kept 12 bases outside the gene matches.

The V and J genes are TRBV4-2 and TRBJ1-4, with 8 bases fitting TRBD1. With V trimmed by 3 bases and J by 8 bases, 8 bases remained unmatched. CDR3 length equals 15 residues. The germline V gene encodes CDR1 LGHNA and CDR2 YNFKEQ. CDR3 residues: CASSQNRQGREKLFF. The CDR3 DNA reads TGTGCCAGCAGCCAGAACCGACAGGGGCGGGAAAAACTGTTTTTT.

The CDR3 protein is CSATSGDEQFF. As DNA, the CDR3 is TGCAGTGCTACCAGCGGGGACGAGCAGTTCTTC. The gene calls are TRBV20-1 and TRBJ2-1; 7 positions match TRBD2. This CDR3 has 11 residues. The germline V gene has CDR1 DFQATT and CDR2 SNEGSKA (reference sequence). V shed 4 bases, J shed 10 bases, and the junction held 4 bases outside the gene matches.

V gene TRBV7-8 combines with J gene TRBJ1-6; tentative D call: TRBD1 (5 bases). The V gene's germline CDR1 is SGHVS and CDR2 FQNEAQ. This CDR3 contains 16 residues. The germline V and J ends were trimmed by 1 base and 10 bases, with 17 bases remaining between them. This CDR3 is CASSLGIGQGGSPLHF. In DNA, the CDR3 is TGTGCCAGCAGCTTAGGAATAGGGCAGGGAGGGTCACCCCTCCACTTT.

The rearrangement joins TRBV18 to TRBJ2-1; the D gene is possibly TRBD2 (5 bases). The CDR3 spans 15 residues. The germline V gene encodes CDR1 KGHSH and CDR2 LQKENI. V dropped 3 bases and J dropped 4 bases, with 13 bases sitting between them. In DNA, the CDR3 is TGTGCCAGCTCACCCCGCCAATCGGGGTACAATGAGCAGTTCTTC. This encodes CASSPRQSGYNEQFF. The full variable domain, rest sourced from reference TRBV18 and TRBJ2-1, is NAGVMQNPRHLVRRRGQEARLRCSPMKGHSHVYWYRQLPEEGLKFMVYLQKENIIDESGMPKERFSAEFPKEGPSILRIQQVVRGDSAAYFCASSPRQSGYNEQFFGPGTRLTVL.

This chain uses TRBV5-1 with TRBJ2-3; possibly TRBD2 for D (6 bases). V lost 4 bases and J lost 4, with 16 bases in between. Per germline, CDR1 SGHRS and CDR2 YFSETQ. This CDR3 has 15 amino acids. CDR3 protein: CASSPETRKSDTQYF. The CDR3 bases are TGCGCCAGCAGCCCCGAGACTAGGAAGTCAGATACGCAGTATTTT.

The CDR3 sequence: CASSLGLAGVNTGELFF. The CDR3 region has the DNA TGTGCCAGCAGCTTGGGGCTAGCGGGAGTTAACACCGGGGAGCTGTTTTTT. V and J are TRBV5-6 and TRBJ2-2; 10 bases fit TRBD2. V lost 0 bases and J lost 2; bases outside the gene matches: 4. This CDR3 comprises 17 residues. CDR1 SGHDT and CDR2 YYEEEE come from the germline V gene.

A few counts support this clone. The CDR3 sequence: CASSSTGNTEAFF. The CDR3 DNA reads as TGTGCCAGCAGCTCCACAGGGAACACTGAAGCTTTCTTT. The J gene is TRBJ1-1, the V gene TRBV7-8; tentative D call: TRBD1 (5 bases). The CDR3 consists of 13 residues. The germline V gene encodes CDR1 SGHVS and CDR2 FQNEAQ. V gave up 4 bases and J gave up 1 base, with 7 bases separating them.

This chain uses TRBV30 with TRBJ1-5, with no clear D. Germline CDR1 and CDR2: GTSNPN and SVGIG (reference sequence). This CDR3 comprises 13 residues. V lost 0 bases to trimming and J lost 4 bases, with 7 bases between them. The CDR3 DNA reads TGTGCCTGGAGTGTACGAGAAAATCAGCCCCAGCATTTT. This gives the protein CAWSVRENQPQHF.

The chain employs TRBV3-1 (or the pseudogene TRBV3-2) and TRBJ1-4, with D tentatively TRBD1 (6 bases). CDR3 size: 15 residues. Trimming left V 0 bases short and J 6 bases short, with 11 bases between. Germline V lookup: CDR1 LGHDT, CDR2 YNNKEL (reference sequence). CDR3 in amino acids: CASSQEGTPDEKLFF. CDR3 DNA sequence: TGTGCCAGCAGCCAAGAGGGGACACCCGATGAAAAACTGTTTTTT.

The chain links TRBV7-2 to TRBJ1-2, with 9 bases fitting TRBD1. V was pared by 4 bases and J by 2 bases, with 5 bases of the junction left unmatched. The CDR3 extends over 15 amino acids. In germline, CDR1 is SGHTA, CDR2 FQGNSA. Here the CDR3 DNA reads TGTGCCAGCAGCTACCCGGACAGGGGCAACTATGGCTACACCTTC. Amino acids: CASSYPDRGNYGYTF.

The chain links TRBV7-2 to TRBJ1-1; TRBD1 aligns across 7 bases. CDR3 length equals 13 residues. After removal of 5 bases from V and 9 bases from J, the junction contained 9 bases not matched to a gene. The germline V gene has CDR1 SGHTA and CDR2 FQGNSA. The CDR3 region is CASSDTGVSQAFF. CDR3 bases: TGTGCCAGCAGCGACACAGGGGTGTCACAAGCTTTCTTT.

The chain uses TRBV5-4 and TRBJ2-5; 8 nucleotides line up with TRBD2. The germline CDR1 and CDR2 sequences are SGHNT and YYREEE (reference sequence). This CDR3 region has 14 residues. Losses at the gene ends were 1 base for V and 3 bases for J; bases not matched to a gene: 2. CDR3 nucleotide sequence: TGTGCCAGCAGCTTGCGAGCGGGGGAAGAGACCCAGTACTTC. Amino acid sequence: CASSLRAGEETQYF. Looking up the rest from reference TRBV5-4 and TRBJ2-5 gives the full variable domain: ETGVTQSPTHLIKTRGQQVTLRCSSQSGHNTVSWYQQALGQGPQFIFQYYREEENGRGNFPPRFSGLQFPNYSSELNVNALELDDSALYLCASSLRAGEETQYFGPGTRLLVL.

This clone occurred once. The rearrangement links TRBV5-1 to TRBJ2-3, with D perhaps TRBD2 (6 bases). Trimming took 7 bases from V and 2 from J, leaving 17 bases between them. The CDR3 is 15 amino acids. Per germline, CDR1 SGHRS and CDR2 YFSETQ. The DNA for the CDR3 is TGCGCCAGCTCGCGGGACGGTATGAACACAGATACGCAGTATTTT. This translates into CASSRDGMNTDTQYF.